This is a list of T cell receptor beta chains from one sample in a study of blood T cell repertoires in COVID-19. The table came from immunoSEQ multiplex PCR; TCRdb's copy has only in-frame clones and leaves some out. Altogether 150,000 to 200,000 clones are present, about 80% being singletons, with the ten largest covering about 24%. The sample consisted of peripheral blood. These receptor sequences come from a woman older than 75 with acute or convalescent COVID-19. Each CDR3 is given with its conserved first and last residue. Fields, in order: D gene, clone size, J gene, V gene, CDR3 DNA, CDR3 protein. A D gene is named only where the DNA matches it firmly. Clone size appears in some rows only: once, few, many, or a class for an expanded clone.

>NA|NA|TRBJ2-3|TRBV19
TGTGCCAGTAGTATGACGGTCGGGGTCACAGATACGCAGTATTTT
CASSMTVGVTDTQYF
>NA|once|TRBJ2-7|TRBV19
TGTGCCAGTAGTATTCTTGGACAGCCTACCTACGAGCAGTACTTC
CASSILGQPTYEQYF
>TRBD2|NA|TRBJ2-2|TRBV4-1
TGCGCCAGCAGCCTTCCTAGCGGGACATCGAACACCGGGGAGCTGTTTTTT
CASSLPSGTSNTGELFF
>NA|NA|TRBJ1-1|TRBV2
TGTGCCAGCATCGTGACAGGCACCGTGCCTGAAGCTTTCTTT
CASIVTGTVPEAFF
>TRBD1|NA|TRBJ2-3|TRBV3-1/TRBV3-2
TGTGCCAGCAGCCGCGGACAGGGGGCTAGCACAGATACGCAGTATTTT
CASSRGQGASTDTQYF
>TRBD1|NA|TRBJ2-7|TRBV5-1
TGCGCCAGCAGCTTGGCGGACCTCACAGGGGCCGAGCAGTACTTC
CASSLADLTGAEQYF
>TRBD1|many|TRBJ1-1|TRBV7-2
TGTGCCAGCAGCTTAGCGGGCCAGGGGGCGTGGGCTTTCTTT
CASSLAGQGAWAFF
>NA|NA|TRBJ1-4|TRBV19
TGTGCCACCAATCACCTTGGGGGGAATGAAAAACTGTTTTTT
CATNHLGGNEKLFF
>TRBD1|NA|TRBJ1-2|TRBV5-4
TGTGCCAGCAGCTCGCGGGACAGGGGGAACTATGGCTACACCTTC
CASSSRDRGNYGYTF
>NA|NA|TRBJ1-1|TRBV6-5
TGTGCCAGCACGTGGGCGATTCGGAGCGGCACTGAAGCTTTCTTT
CASTWAIRSGTEAFF
>NA|NA|TRBJ2-1|TRBV19
TGTGCCAGTAGTATTTGGGGGGATGGTGAGCAGTTCTTC
CASSIWGDGEQFF
>TRBD1|NA|TRBJ2-1|TRBV5-4
TGTGCCAACTCGGGACAGGGAAGTTTGGTACACAATGAGCAGTTCTTC
CANSGQGSLVHNEQFF
>TRBD1|NA|TRBJ2-1|TRBV11-2
TGTGCCAGCAGGTTGGACAGGTGGAGCAATGAGCAGTTCTTC
CASRLDRWSNEQFF
>NA|NA|TRBJ2-3|TRBV7-9
TGTGCCAGCAGCCTTCAAGGAGGGCCCACAGATACGCAGTATTTT
CASSLQGGPTDTQYF
>TRBD2|NA|TRBJ2-2|TRBV4-1
TGCGCCAGCAGCCTGGGACTAGCGGTCCTAAACACCGGGGAGCTGTTTTTT
CASSLGLAVLNTGELFF
>NA|NA|TRBJ2-3|TRBV9
TGTGCCAGCAGCGTAGGACTACCCTCCATGGGCGATACGCAGTATTTT
CASSVGLPSMGDTQYF
>TRBD1|NA|TRBJ1-2|TRBV3-1/TRBV3-2
TGTGCCAGCAGCCTTGTTGACAGGGAACATGGCTACACCTTC
CASSLVDREHGYTF
>TRBD2|NA|TRBJ2-1|TRBV3-1/TRBV3-2
TGTGCCAGCAGCCAAAAGACCCCGGGACTAGCGGTTAACAATGAGCAGTTCTTC
CASSQKTPGLAVNNEQFF
>TRBD2|NA|TRBJ2-3|TRBV7-8
TGTGCCAGCAGCATGACTAGCGGGAAGACAGATACGCAGTATTTT
CASSMTSGKTDTQYF
>NA|NA|TRBJ2-3|TRBV15
TGTGCCACCAGTATGGAACAGGGTTGGACTACAGATACGCAGTATTTT
CATSMEQGWTTDTQYF
>TRBD1|NA|TRBJ2-4|TRBV30
TGTGCCTGGTCCACCCCAGGGGGAAACATTCAGTACTTC
CAWSTPGGNIQYF
>TRBD1|NA|TRBJ1-2|TRBV7-9
TGTGCCAGCAGCTCCTCGGGACAGGGTGTCCGCGGCTACACCTTC
CASSSSGQGVRGYTF
>TRBD2|medium-sized|TRBJ2-5|TRBV10-3
TGTGCCATCAGTGGGATAGCGGGAGGGGGCCAAGAGACCCAGTACTTC
CAISGIAGGGQETQYF
>NA|NA|TRBJ2-3|TRBV14
TGTGCCAGCAGCCAGCTAGGCACAGATACGCAGTATTTT
CASSQLGTDTQYF
>TRBD2|NA|TRBJ2-7|TRBV18
TGTGCCAGCTCACCCCCGGGACTAGACCTTAACGAGCAGTACTTC
CASSPPGLDLNEQYF
>NA|NA|TRBJ2-7|TRBV5-1
TGCGCCAGCAGCTTGCAGGTCGCCTACGAGCAGTACTTC
CASSLQVAYEQYF
>NA|few|TRBJ2-6|TRBV30
TGTGCCTGGAACAGGGCTGGGGCCAACGTCCTGACTTTC
CAWNRAGANVLTF
>TRBD2|NA|TRBJ2-7|TRBV5-4
TGTGCCAGCAGTTCGGCTACTAGCGGGAGATCCCACGAGCAGTACTTC
CASSSATSGRSHEQYF
>NA|NA|TRBJ2-3|TRBV21-1
TGTGCCAGCAGAAGGAGCGGTAGAGCATCTAGCACAGATACGCAGTATTTT
CASRRSGRASSTDTQYF
>NA|NA|TRBJ1-1|TRBV6-5
TGTGCCACTATACAGGGTTATAGCACTGAAGCTTTCTTT
CATIQGYSTEAFF
>TRBD1|NA|TRBJ2-1|TRBV29-1
TGCAGCGTCTCCCGGGACAGGGCCTACAATGAGCAGTTCTTC
CSVSRDRAYNEQFF
>NA|many|TRBJ1-3|TRBV4-1
TGCGCCAGCAGCCAAGAAAAAGGGGCTGGAAACACCATATATTTT
CASSQEKGAGNTIYF
>TRBD2|NA|TRBJ2-3|TRBV9
TGTGCCAGCAGCACCACTAGCGGGAGCACAGATACGCAGTATTTT
CASSTTSGSTDTQYF
>NA|NA|TRBJ1-6|TRBV2
TGTGCCAGCACTTATTCAGGGGTTCAGAGTTCACCCCTCCACTTT
CASTYSGVQSSPLHF
>NA|NA|TRBJ1-1|TRBV6-1
TGTGCCAGCAGTGAAGCAGAGCGGGGACGGAGCACTGAAGCTTTCTTT
CASSEAERGRSTEAFF
>TRBD2|NA|TRBJ2-2|TRBV5-1
TGCGCCAGCAGCTTGGTGGTAGCGGGAGGGACCGGGGAGCTGTTTTTT
CASSLVVAGGTGELFF
>NA|NA|TRBJ2-2|TRBV21-1
TGTGCCAGCAGCAAAGAGGGGACTAGCGGGAGCGGGGTCCCTACTCAGAACACCGGGGAGCTGTTTTTT
CASSKEGTSGSGVPTQNTGELFF
>NA|NA|TRBJ1-2|TRBV29-1
TGCAGCGCCGGAACCCTGGGAGGGGCCGACTCCTATGGCTACACCTTC
CSAGTLGGADSYGYTF
>TRBD2|once|TRBJ2-1|TRBV7-9
TGTGCCAGCAGCTTAGCAACGGTAGCGGGGTCAAGGGAGCAGTTCTTC
CASSLATVAGSREQFF
>NA|NA|TRBJ2-1|TRBV6-6
TGTGCCAGCAGTTCACGAGGGTTCGATGAGCAGTTCTTC
CASSSRGFDEQFF
>TRBD1|NA|TRBJ2-3|TRBV19
TGTGCCAGTAGCCAAGACAGGGCGGGCGCAGATACGCAGTATTTT
CASSQDRAGADTQYF
>NA|NA|TRBJ1-1|TRBV12-5
TGTGCTAGTGGTTATACACAGGGCACTGAAGCTTTCTTT
CASGYTQGTEAFF
>NA|NA|TRBJ1-5|TRBV6-2/TRBV6-3
TGTGCCAGCAGTTGGGGGGGCCACCAGCCCCAGCATTTT
CASSWGGHQPQHF
>NA|NA|TRBJ1-1|TRBV3-1/TRBV3-2
TGTGCCAGCAGCCCGCGGGGGAACACTGAAGCTTTCTTT
CASSPRGNTEAFF
>NA|once|TRBJ2-7|TRBV6-5
TGTGCCAGCAGTTACTCGATGGGGGGAGCGTACGAGCAGTACTTC
CASSYSMGGAYEQYF
>NA|NA|TRBJ1-2|TRBV30
TGTGCCCTGGAAAGTAGGGAGGTGGGCTATGGCTACACCTTC
CALESREVGYGYTF
>NA|NA|TRBJ2-1|TRBV5-1
TGCGCCAGCAGCCCGATCACCACTAGCTTTCCCTACAATGAGCAGTTCTTC
CASSPITTSFPYNEQFF
>NA|NA|TRBJ2-3|TRBV10-3
TGTGCCACCGGGGGGCAGGTAGATACGCAGTATTTT
CATGGQVDTQYF
>NA|NA|TRBJ2-1|TRBV5-1
TGCGCCAGCAGCTTGTCAGCAGGGCTTAACAATGAGCAGTTCTTC
CASSLSAGLNNEQFF
>NA|NA|TRBJ2-1|TRBV30
TGTGCCTGGAGTTTTGGCCCATCCTACAATGAGCAGTTCTTC
CAWSFGPSYNEQFF
>TRBD1|NA|TRBJ1-1|TRBV5-6
TGTGCCAGCAGCTTGGGGAACAGGGGAGCTGAAGCTTTCTTT
CASSLGNRGAEAFF
>TRBD2|NA|TRBJ2-1|TRBV6-5
TGTGCCAGCAGTTACGCGGGAGGCGACAATGAGCAGTTCTTC
CASSYAGGDNEQFF
>TRBD2|NA|TRBJ2-1|TRBV5-5
TGTGCCAGCAGCTCAACTAGCGGGAGAACCGATGAGCAGTTCTTC
CASSSTSGRTDEQFF
>NA|NA|TRBJ2-2|TRBV6-2/TRBV6-3
TGTGCCAGCAGTCTTCGACTTGGAACCGGGGAGCTGTTTTTT
CASSLRLGTGELFF
>TRBD1|NA|TRBJ2-7|TRBV30
TGTGCCTGGGCTCGCCGGGACAGCTCTTTGAGCGAGCAGTACTTC
CAWARRDSSLSEQYF
>NA|NA|TRBJ2-5|TRBV6-4
TGTGCCAGCCCATTTGATAAGCGCCCGTGTCAAGAGACCCAGTACTTC
CASPFDKRPCQETQYF
>TRBD2|NA|TRBJ2-3|TRBV27
TGTGCCAGCAGTAAGACTAGCGTGCTGGGGCTACTAGATACGCAGTATTTT
CASSKTSVLGLLDTQYF
>TRBD1|NA|TRBJ1-2|TRBV5-1
TGCGCCAGCAGCTCCCAGGGGGAAAACTATGGCTACACCTTC
CASSSQGENYGYTF
>NA|NA|TRBJ2-2|TRBV29-1
TGCAGCGTTCGACTAGACAACACCGGGGAGCTGTTTTTT
CSVRLDNTGELFF
>TRBD2|NA|TRBJ2-1|TRBV7-9
TGTGCCAGCAGCTTGGGGGGACTAGCGGGAGTGGCCGTTCTCTTC
CASSLGGLAGVAVLF